The sequence of this TCR beta chain was determined in a study of cytomegalovirus exposure and HLA in healthy donors. Both 60 Vbeta primers and 13 Jbeta primers went into the PCR. Using immunoSEQ multiplex PCR, the repertoire was profiled, and TCRdb retains in-frame clones only, with some absent. This table holds approximately 120,000 clones, roughly 66% found once. Study-wide results and limits: In a later analysis, CMV-associated beta chains were mostly HLA-associated, it appeared. The authors listed 150 or so TCR beta chains as cytomegalovirus-associated.

Concerning this clone itself: The antigen is undetermined. The sample contains more than one DNA sequence encoding this CDR3.

The V gene's germline CDR1 is SEHNR and CDR2 FQNEAQ (reference sequence). Trimming pared 5 bases from V and 4 bases from J, leaving 15 bases between. This CDR3 spans 14 amino acids. It was healthy bone marrow donors who served as donors. The material sequenced was PBMCs. The TCR originated in a man aged 55-75 years in good health and CMV-seropositive. This chain joins TRBV7-9 and TRBJ2-7; D uncertain. CDR3 region: CASSPSSVTYEQYF. CDR3 nucleotides: TGTGCCAGCAGCCCCTCCAGCGTAACTTACGAGCAGTACTTC.